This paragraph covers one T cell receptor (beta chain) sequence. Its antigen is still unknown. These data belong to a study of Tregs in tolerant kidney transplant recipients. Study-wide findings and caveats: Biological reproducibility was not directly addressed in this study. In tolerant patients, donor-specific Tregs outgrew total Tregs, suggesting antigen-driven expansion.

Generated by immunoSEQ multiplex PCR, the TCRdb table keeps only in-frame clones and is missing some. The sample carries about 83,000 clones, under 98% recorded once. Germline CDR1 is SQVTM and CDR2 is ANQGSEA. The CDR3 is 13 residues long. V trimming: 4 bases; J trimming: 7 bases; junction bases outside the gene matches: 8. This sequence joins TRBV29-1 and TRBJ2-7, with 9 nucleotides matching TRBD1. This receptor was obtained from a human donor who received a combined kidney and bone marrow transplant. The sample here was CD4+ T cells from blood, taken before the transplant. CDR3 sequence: CSVVGQGVREQYF. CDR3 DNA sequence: TGCAGCGTTGTGGGACAGGGTGTGAGGGAGCAGTACTTC.